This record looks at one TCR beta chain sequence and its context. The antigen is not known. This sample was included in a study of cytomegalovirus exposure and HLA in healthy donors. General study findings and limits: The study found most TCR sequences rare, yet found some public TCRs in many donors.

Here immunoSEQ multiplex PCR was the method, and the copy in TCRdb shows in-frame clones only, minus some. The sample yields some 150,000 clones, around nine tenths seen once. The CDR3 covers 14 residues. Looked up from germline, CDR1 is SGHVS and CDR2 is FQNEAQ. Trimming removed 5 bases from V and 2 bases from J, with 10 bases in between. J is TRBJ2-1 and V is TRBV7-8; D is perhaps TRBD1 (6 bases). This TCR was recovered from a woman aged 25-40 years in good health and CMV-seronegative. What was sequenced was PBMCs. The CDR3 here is CASSERTAYNEQFF. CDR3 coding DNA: TGTGCCAGCAGCGAGCGGACAGCCTACAATGAGCAGTTCTTC.